This is a list of T cell receptor beta chains from one sample in a study of blood T cell repertoires in COVID-19. Method: immunoSEQ multiplex PCR; TCRdb's copy keeps in-frame clones and lacks some. The table has 120,000 to 150,000 clones, roughly 80% seen once. The source material was peripheral blood. These receptors were collected from a man aged 50-59 years with acute or convalescent COVID-19. CDR3s include the opening cysteine and the closing phenylalanine or tryptophan. Fields, in order: CDR3 length, V gene, clone size, D gene, J gene, CDR3 DNA, CDR3 protein. A D gene is named only where the DNA matches it firmly. Rows may omit the clone size; those that give it use once, few, many or a size class.

len: 19
v_gene: TRBV4-1
abundance: -
d_gene: TRBD2
j_gene: TRBJ2-3
CDR3nt: TGCGCCAGCAGCCAAGACACTGGGACTAGCGGGGGGGCCGGGGGTACGCAGTATTTT
CDR3aa: CASSQDTGTSGGAGGTQYF

len: 14
v_gene: TRBV11-2
abundance: -
d_gene: TRBD1
j_gene: TRBJ2-5
CDR3nt: TGTGCCAGCAGCTTAGGGCAGGGGGAAGAGACCCAGTACTTC
CDR3aa: CASSLGQGEETQYF

len: 14
v_gene: TRBV18
abundance: -
d_gene: TRBD1
j_gene: TRBJ1-1
CDR3nt: TGTGCCAGCTCACGACAAACAGGGGGCACTGAAGCTTTCTTT
CDR3aa: CASSRQTGGTEAFF

len: 15
v_gene: TRBV4-1
abundance: -
d_gene: -
j_gene: TRBJ1-2
CDR3nt: TGCGCCAGCAGCCAAGATACCACAGCAAACTATGGCTACACCTTC
CDR3aa: CASSQDTTANYGYTF

len: 15
v_gene: TRBV19
abundance: -
d_gene: TRBD1
j_gene: TRBJ2-2
CDR3nt: TGTGCCAGTAGCAGTCCAGGGGGATACACCGGGGAGCTGTTTTTT
CDR3aa: CASSSPGGYTGELFF

len: 16
v_gene: TRBV4-1
abundance: -
d_gene: TRBD2
j_gene: TRBJ2-5
CDR3nt: TGCGCCAGCAGCCAGAGCGGGGGGGTCGGCGTAGAGACCCAGTACTTC
CDR3aa: CASSQSGGVGVETQYF

len: 14
v_gene: TRBV9
abundance: -
d_gene: TRBD1
j_gene: TRBJ1-1
CDR3nt: TGTGCCAGCAGCTCCGGGACAGTTGACACTGAAGCTTTCTTT
CDR3aa: CASSSGTVDTEAFF

len: 13
v_gene: TRBV12-3/TRBV12-4
abundance: -
d_gene: TRBD1
j_gene: TRBJ2-7
CDR3nt: TGTGCCAGCAGTACTCAACAGGGGTACGAGCAGTACTTC
CDR3aa: CASSTQQGYEQYF

len: 15
v_gene: TRBV10-3
abundance: -
d_gene: TRBD1
j_gene: TRBJ1-5
CDR3nt: TGTGCCATCAGTCCAGGACAGGGGGGAAATCAGCCCCAGCATTTT
CDR3aa: CAISPGQGGNQPQHF

len: 14
v_gene: TRBV25-1
abundance: -
d_gene: -
j_gene: TRBJ1-2
CDR3nt: TGTGCCAGCAGTGTTGCGGGGGAATCCTATGGCTACACCTTC
CDR3aa: CASSVAGESYGYTF

len: 15
v_gene: TRBV2
abundance: -
d_gene: TRBD1
j_gene: TRBJ1-3
CDR3nt: TGTGCCAGCAGTGAAAACAGGGGGCGAGAAAACACCATATATTTT
CDR3aa: CASSENRGRENTIYF

len: 14
v_gene: TRBV11-2
abundance: -
d_gene: -
j_gene: TRBJ2-6
CDR3nt: TGTGCCAGCAGCTTCCGAGCTGGGGCCAACGTCCTGACTTTC
CDR3aa: CASSFRAGANVLTF

len: 15
v_gene: TRBV27
abundance: -
d_gene: TRBD2
j_gene: TRBJ2-2
CDR3nt: TGTGCCAGCAGCGAACTACTAGCGGGGTGGGGGGAGCTGTTTTTT
CDR3aa: CASSELLAGWGELFF

len: 16
v_gene: TRBV6-6
abundance: -
d_gene: TRBD2
j_gene: TRBJ2-3
CDR3nt: TGTGCCAGCAGTTATAGCGGGGGAACGAGTCCAGATACGCAGTATTTT
CDR3aa: CASSYSGGTSPDTQYF

len: 14
v_gene: TRBV30
abundance: -
d_gene: TRBD2
j_gene: TRBJ2-1
CDR3nt: TGTGCCTGGAGTTTCCCTGGGGGGGGTAGGGAGCAGTTCTTC
CDR3aa: CAWSFPGGGREQFF

len: 14
v_gene: TRBV3-1/TRBV3-2
abundance: -
d_gene: -
j_gene: TRBJ2-4
CDR3nt: TGTGCCAGCAGCCATCGGTTAGCCAAAAACATTCAGTACTTC
CDR3aa: CASSHRLAKNIQYF

len: 16
v_gene: TRBV6-6
abundance: few
d_gene: -
j_gene: TRBJ2-1
CDR3nt: TGTGCCAGCAGCCATGGACAGTTGGGCTCCTACAATGAGCAGTTCTTC
CDR3aa: CASSHGQLGSYNEQFF

len: 15
v_gene: TRBV28
abundance: once
d_gene: -
j_gene: TRBJ1-5
CDR3nt: TGTGCCAGCAATCAACAGGGAGGGAGCAATCAGCCCCAGCATTTT
CDR3aa: CASNQQGGSNQPQHF

len: 16
v_gene: TRBV18
abundance: -
d_gene: -
j_gene: TRBJ2-5
CDR3nt: TGTGCCAGCTCACCTCTAGAAGTCACGTACCAAGAGACCCAGTACTTC
CDR3aa: CASSPLEVTYQETQYF

len: 17
v_gene: TRBV6-1
abundance: -
d_gene: TRBD2
j_gene: TRBJ2-4
CDR3nt: TGTGCCAGCAGTGATCGGACTAGCGGGGGGCCCAAAAACATTCAGTACTTC
CDR3aa: CASSDRTSGGPKNIQYF

len: 13
v_gene: TRBV5-1
abundance: -
d_gene: -
j_gene: TRBJ1-1
CDR3nt: TGCGCCAGCAGCTGGACAGATAACACTGAAGCTTTCTTT
CDR3aa: CASSWTDNTEAFF

len: 16
v_gene: TRBV11-2
abundance: -
d_gene: -
j_gene: TRBJ2-2
CDR3nt: TGTGCCAGCAGCAAACGGAGGGACAGGAACACCGGGGAGCTGTTTTTT
CDR3aa: CASSKRRDRNTGELFF